Below are 20 T cell receptor beta chains sequenced from a single sample in a study of Ad26.COV2.S vaccination and SARS-CoV-2 variants. Method: immunoSEQ multiplex PCR; TCRdb's copy keeps in-frame clones and lacks some. Altogether some 480,000 clones are present, around 88% being singletons, with the ten largest covering around 13%. Treatment specified: 15 to 20 received Ad26.COV2.S at low or high dose, single or two shots; 5 received placebo; per-sample allocation not given. Sampling was performed 63 days after the first vaccine or placebo injection. The sample was peripheral blood, taken in a trial of Ad26.COV2.S vaccine versus placebo. These receptors came from a person aged 18-60 years who received the Ad26.COV2.S COVID-19 vaccine or a placebo.

The chain employs TRBV27 and TRBJ2-1, with D perhaps matching TRBD2 (5 bases). V was clipped by 3 bases and J by 0 bases, with 9 bases between them. This CDR3 has 15 residues. Looked up from germline, CDR1 is MNHEY and CDR2 is SMNVEV (reference sequence). CDR3 sequence: CASSFSESSYNEQFF. The CDR3 nucleotides are TGTGCCAGCAGTTTTAGCGAGAGCTCCTACAATGAGCAGTTCTTC.

The gene calls are TRBV28 and TRBJ2-7, with no clear D. V shed 8 bases and J shed 2 bases, with 13 bases lying between them. The CDR3 is 13 amino acids. The germline gives CDR1 MDHEN, CDR2 SYDVKM. The CDR3 coding sequence is TGTGCCAGCGCAATAAACCCAACCTACGAGCAGTACTTC. This translates into CASAINPTYEQYF. Based on the CDR3 plus reference TRBV28 and TRBJ2-7, the full variable domain is DVKVTQSSRYLVKRTGEKVFLECVQDMDHENMFWYRQDPGLGLRLIYFSYDVKMKEKGDIPEGYSVSREKKERFSLILESASTNQTSMYLCASAINPTYEQYFGPGTRLTVT.

The V gene is TRBV7-9, the J gene TRBJ2-4; maybe TRBD2 (7 bases). Germline CDR1 and CDR2: SEHNR and FQNEAQ (reference sequence). V lost 1 base, J lost 3 bases, and 13 bases lay in between. This CDR3 contains 16 residues. The CDR3 region has the DNA TGTGCCAGCAGCTTAGATGGGGGGGCCCGCAAAAACATTCAGTACTTC. The encoded protein is CASSLDGGARKNIQYF.

The gene calls are TRBV19 and TRBJ1-1; D might be TRBD1 (6 bases). The CDR3 is 14 amino acids. Germline values: CDR1 LNHDA, CDR2 SQIVND (reference sequence). V was pared by 7 bases and J by 3 bases, with 15 bases between. CDR3: CASMIGRGYTEAFF. In DNA form, the CDR3 reads TGTGCCAGTATGATCGGCAGGGGCTACACTGAAGCTTTCTTT.

This clone was seen a few times. The V call is TRBV18, the J call TRBJ1-6; tentatively, D is TRBD1 (5 bases). The CDR3 length is 16 residues. Germline V CDR1 and CDR2: KGHSH, LQKENI. V shed 3 bases and J shed 5 bases, with 14 bases lying between them. CDR3 loop: CASSPVRTLDNSPLHF. CDR3 DNA: TGTGCCAGCTCACCCGTGCGGACACTCGATAATTCACCCCTCCACTTT.

This clone was observed a handful of times. The V gene is TRBV12-3 or TRBV12-4, the J gene TRBJ1-2; no clear D. V was cut by 6 bases and J by 4 bases, with 9 bases left in between. The CDR3 has 12 residues. The CDR3, as DNA: TGTGCCAGCAGCCGACGGCCCTATGGCTACACCTTC. The encoded protein is CASSRRPYGYTF.

The chain uses TRBV18 and TRBJ2-1; TRBD1 aligns across 10 bases. The V segment lost 6 bases and the J segment 7 bases; nucleotides outside the gene matches: 12. Germline V gives CDR1 KGHSH, CDR2 LQKENI. The CDR3 is 16 amino acids. The DNA of the CDR3 is TGTGCCAGCTCCCGAGCCGGACAGGGGGGTCGAAATGAGCAGTTCTTC. This gives the protein CASSRAGQGGRNEQFF.

The CDR3 nucleotides are TGTGCCAGCAGCTTGGCAGACTACGAGCAGTACTTC. Its translation: CASSLADYEQYF. The chain couples TRBV11-1 to TRBJ2-7; D gene ambiguous. Between the trimmed V and J ends, which lost 3 bases and 3 bases, there was a span of 6 bases. From germline, CDR1 is SGHAT and CDR2 FQDESV (reference sequence). The CDR3 covers 12 residues.

J is TRBJ2-7 and V is TRBV5-4; either TRBD1 or TRBD2 may fit D (6 bases each). The CDR3 extends over 13 amino acids. Germline V lookup: CDR1 SGHNT, CDR2 YYREEE (reference sequence). Trimming stripped 7 bases from V and 7 bases from J, with 18 bases between. This CDR3 reads CASQLGGSGEQYF. CDR3 sequence (DNA): TGTGCCAGCCAACTAGGGGGGTCGGGGGAGCAGTACTTC.

This chain uses TRBV20-1 with TRBJ2-3, with D maybe TRBD2 (5 bases). CDR3 length: 9 residues. CDR1 and CDR2 from the germline V gene are DFQATT and SNEGSKA (reference sequence). The CDR3 here is CRFGNTQYF. CDR3 bases: TGCAGATTCGGGAATACGCAGTATTTT.

This clone was detected only a few times. The chain joins TRBV7-9 to TRBJ1-2, with D possibly matching TRBD1 (5 bases). Trimming pared 6 bases from V and 7 bases from J, leaving 24 bases between. The V gene's germline CDR1 is SEHNR and CDR2 FQNEAQ (reference sequence). The CDR3 totals 16 residues. CDR3 protein: CASRSVPTRVNRGYTF. CDR3 sequence (DNA): TGTGCCAGCAGGTCGGTCCCCACCAGGGTTAATCGTGGCTACACCTTC.

The chain has TRBV5-8 and TRBJ2-1; 13 positions match TRBD2. V gave up 4 bases and J gave up 4 bases; unmatched junction bases: 14. This CDR3 is 19 amino acids long. The germline V gene encodes CDR1 SGHTS and CDR2 YDEGEE. CDR3 sequence (DNA): TGTGCCAGCAGCCAATCCTCGACTAGCGGGAGGTTACTTTACAATGAGCAGTTCTTC. Its protein is CASSQSSTSGRLLYNEQFF.

The chain is built from TRBV6-6 and TRBJ2-6, with TRBD2 as a possible D gene (7 bases). Germline V gene data show CDR1 as MNHNY and CDR2 as SVGAGI (reference sequence). CDR3 length equals 16 residues. V lost 2 bases, J lost 2 bases, and 10 bases lay in between. As DNA, the CDR3 is TGTGCCAGCAGTTACGGGGGGGGCGCTGGGGCCAACGTCCTGACTTTC. Its protein product is CASSYGGGAGANVLTF.

The chain employs TRBV28 and TRBJ2-2, with a tentative D call TRBD2 (5 bases). Germline V gene sequence: CDR1 MDHEN, CDR2 SYDVKM. Trimming left V 2 bases short and J 13 bases short, with 14 bases between. CDR3 length equals 13 residues. CDR3 bases: TGTGCCAGCAGTTTAATGGGAGCCCCGGTGCTGTTTTTT. As protein: CASSLMGAPVLFF. Supplemented by reference TRBV28 and TRBJ2-2, the full variable domain reads DVKVTQSSRYLVKRTGEKVFLECVQDMDHENMFWYRQDPGLGLRLIYFSYDVKMKEKGDIPEGYSVSREKKERFSLILESASTNQTSMYLCASSLMGAPVLFFGEGSRLTVL.

The chain recombines TRBV9 with TRBJ2-1, with D perhaps matching TRBD2 (6 bases). V lost 0 bases and J 9 bases, leaving 13 bases between the germline ends. The CDR3 runs 14 residues. Germline V gene sequence: CDR1 SGDLS, CDR2 YYNGEE. Written as DNA, the CDR3 is TGTGCCAGCAGCGTAGCGGCGGGATGGGGTGAGCAGTTCTTC. Translated, it gives CASSVAAGWGEQFF.

Here the CDR3 DNA reads TGTGCCAGCAGCACCCACGGGAGACCCCCTTACGAGCAGTACTTC. Its protein is CASSTHGRPPYEQYF. V is TRBV3-1 (or the pseudogene TRBV3-2) and J is TRBJ2-7, with a weak D call TRBD2 (6 bases). Trimming left V 5 bases short and J 4 bases short, with 18 bases between. The CDR3 is 15 residues long. Germline loops: CDR1 LGHDT, CDR2 YNNKEL (reference sequence).

This rearrangement joins TRBV7-8 to TRBJ1-3; 9 bases line up with TRBD1. Germline V CDR1 and CDR2: SGHVS, FQNEAQ. The CDR3 spans 19 residues. J lost 1 base, V lost 0 bases, and 10 bases had no gene match. CDR3: CASSLAAGTGTRSGNTIYF. The CDR3 nucleotides are TGTGCCAGCAGCTTAGCAGCGGGGACAGGGACAAGGTCTGGAAACACCATATATTTT.

V is TRBV5-1 and J is TRBJ2-1, with 10 bases identical to TRBD2. The length of the CDR3 is 16 residues. CDR1 is SGHRS and CDR2 is YFSETQ in the germline V gene. V was pared by 0 bases and J by 5 bases, with 5 bases of the junction left unmatched. CDR3 protein: CASSLDGLADNNEQFF. Here the CDR3 DNA reads TGCGCCAGCAGCTTGGACGGACTAGCGGATAACAATGAGCAGTTCTTC. The whole variable domain, remainder taken from reference TRBV5-1 and TRBJ2-1, is KAGVTQTPRYLIKTRGQQVTLSCSPISGHRSVSWYQQTPGQGLQFLFEYFSETQRNKGNFPGRFSGRQFSNSRSEMNVSTLELGDSALYLCASSLDGLADNNEQFFGPGTRLTVL.

In DNA, the CDR3 is TGTGCCAGCACGGGGACTAGCGGGAGAAAGGGCTACGAGCAGTACTTC. Amino acid sequence: CASTGTSGRKGYEQYF. V gene TRBV27 combines with J gene TRBJ2-7; TRBD2 matches at 14 bases. Unmatched junction bases numbered 8, after V lost 7 bases and J lost 3 bases. The germline gives CDR1 MNHEY, CDR2 SMNVEV (reference sequence). This CDR3 has 16 amino acids.

The chain combines TRBV11-3 with TRBJ2-5; D gene unclear. V was pared by 5 bases and J by 4 bases, with 11 bases between. The CDR3 consists of 13 residues. Germline V CDR1 and CDR2: SGHNT, YENEEA. The CDR3 sequence: CASSINARETQYF. In nucleotides, the CDR3 is TGTGCCAGCAGCATAAATGCCCGAGAGACCCAGTACTTC. The complete variable domain, with remaining parts taken from reference TRBV11-3 and TRBJ2-5, reads EAGVVQSPRYKIIEKKQPVAFWCNPISGHNTLYWYLQNLGQGPELLIRYENEEAVDDSQLPKDRFSAERLKGVDSTLKIQPAELGDSAVYLCASSINARETQYFGPGTRLLVL.